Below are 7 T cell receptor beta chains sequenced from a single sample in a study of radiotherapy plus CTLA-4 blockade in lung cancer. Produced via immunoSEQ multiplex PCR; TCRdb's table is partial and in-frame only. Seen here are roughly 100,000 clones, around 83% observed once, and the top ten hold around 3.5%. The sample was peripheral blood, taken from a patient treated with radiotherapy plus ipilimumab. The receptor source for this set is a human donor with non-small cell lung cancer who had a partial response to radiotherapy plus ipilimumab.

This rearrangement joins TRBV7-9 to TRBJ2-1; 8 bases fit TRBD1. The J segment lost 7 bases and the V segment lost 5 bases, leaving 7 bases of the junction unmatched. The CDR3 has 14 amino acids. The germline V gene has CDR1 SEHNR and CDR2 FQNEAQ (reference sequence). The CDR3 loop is CASSRGRGPNEQFF. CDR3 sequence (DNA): TGTGCCAGCAGCAGGGGCAGGGGGCCTAATGAGCAGTTCTTC.

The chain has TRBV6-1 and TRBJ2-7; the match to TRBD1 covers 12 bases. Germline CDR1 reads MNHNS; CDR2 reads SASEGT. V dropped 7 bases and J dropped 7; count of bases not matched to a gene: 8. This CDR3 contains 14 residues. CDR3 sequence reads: CASTGGQGAREQYF. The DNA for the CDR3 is TGTGCCAGCACTGGGGGACAGGGGGCGCGAGAGCAGTACTTC.

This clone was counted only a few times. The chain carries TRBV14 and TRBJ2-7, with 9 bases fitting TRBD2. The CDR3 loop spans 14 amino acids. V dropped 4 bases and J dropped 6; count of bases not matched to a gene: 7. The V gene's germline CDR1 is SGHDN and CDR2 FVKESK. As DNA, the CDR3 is TGTGCCAGCAGCCGAGTTAGCGGGAGCCGCGAGCAGTACTTC. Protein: CASSRVSGSREQYF.

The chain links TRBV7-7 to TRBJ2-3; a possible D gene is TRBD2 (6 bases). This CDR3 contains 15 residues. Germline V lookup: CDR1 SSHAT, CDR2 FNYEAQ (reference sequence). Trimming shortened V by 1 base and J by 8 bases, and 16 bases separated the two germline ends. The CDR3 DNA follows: TGTGCCAGCAGCTTAGGGGTCGGGACTGTCGCTACGCAGTATTTT. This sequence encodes CASSLGVGTVATQYF.

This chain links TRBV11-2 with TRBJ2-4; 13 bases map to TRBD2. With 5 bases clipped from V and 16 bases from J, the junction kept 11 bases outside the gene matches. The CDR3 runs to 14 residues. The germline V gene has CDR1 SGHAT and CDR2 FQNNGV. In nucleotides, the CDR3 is TGTGCCAGCAGCCCTAGTGGGACTAGCGGGATTTGTTACTTC. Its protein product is CASSPSGTSGICYF.

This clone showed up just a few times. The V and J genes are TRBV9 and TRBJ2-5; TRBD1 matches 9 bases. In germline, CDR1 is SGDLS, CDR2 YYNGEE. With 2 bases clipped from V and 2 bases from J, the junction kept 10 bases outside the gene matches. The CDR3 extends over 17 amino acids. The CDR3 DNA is TGTGCCAGCAGCGTCTCGACCGGGACAGGGCGTCAAGAGACCCAGTACTTC. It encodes CASSVSTGTGRQETQYF.

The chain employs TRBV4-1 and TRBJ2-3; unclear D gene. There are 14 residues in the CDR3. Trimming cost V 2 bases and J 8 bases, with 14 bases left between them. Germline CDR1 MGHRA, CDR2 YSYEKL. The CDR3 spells CASSQPPGFGTQYF. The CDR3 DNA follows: TGCGCCAGCAGCCAACCCCCCGGTTTTGGTACGCAGTATTTT.